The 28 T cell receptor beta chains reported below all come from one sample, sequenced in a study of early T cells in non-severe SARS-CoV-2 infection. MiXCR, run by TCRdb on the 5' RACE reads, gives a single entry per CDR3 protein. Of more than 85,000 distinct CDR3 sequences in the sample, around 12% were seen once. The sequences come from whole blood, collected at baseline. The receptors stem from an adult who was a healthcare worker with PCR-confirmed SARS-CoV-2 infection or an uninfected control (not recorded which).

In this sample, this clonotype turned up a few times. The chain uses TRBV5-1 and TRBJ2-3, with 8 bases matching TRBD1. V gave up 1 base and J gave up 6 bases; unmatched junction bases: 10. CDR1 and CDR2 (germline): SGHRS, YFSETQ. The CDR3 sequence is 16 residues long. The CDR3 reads CASSLYRGNFGDTQYF. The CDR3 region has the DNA TGCGCCAGCAGCTTGTACAGGGGGAATTTCGGGGATACGCAGTATTTT.

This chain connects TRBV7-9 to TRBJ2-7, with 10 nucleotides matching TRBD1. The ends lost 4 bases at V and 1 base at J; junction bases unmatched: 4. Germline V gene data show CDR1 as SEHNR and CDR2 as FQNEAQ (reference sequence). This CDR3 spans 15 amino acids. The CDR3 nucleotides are TGTGCCAGCAGCTCCAGGACAGGGGGGTCCTACGAGCAGTACTTC. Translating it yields CASSSRTGGSYEQYF.

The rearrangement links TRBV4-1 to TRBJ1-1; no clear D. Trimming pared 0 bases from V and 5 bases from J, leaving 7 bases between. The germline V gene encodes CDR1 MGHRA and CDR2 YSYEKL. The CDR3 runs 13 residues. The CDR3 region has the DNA TGCGCCAGCAGCCAAGATAGAAGGACTGAAGCTTTCTTT. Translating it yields CASSQDRRTEAFF.

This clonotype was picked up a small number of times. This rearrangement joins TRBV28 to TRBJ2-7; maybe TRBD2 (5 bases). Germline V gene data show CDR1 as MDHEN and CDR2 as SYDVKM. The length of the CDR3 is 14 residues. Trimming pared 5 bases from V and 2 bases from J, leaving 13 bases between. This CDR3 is CASSQLDGTYEQYF. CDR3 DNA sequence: TGTGCCAGCAGTCAACTAGACGGAACCTACGAGCAGTACTTC.

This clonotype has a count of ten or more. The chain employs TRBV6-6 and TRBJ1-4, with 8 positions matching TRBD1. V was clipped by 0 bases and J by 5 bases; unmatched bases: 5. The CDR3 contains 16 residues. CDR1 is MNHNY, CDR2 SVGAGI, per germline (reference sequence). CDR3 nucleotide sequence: TGTGCCAGCAGTTACTCTAGGACAGGGCCGAATGAAAAACTGTTTTTT. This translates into CASSYSRTGPNEKLFF.

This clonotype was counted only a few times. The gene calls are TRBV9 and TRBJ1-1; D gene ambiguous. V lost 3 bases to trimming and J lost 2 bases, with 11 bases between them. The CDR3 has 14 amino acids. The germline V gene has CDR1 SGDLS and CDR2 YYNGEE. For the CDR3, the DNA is TGTGCCAGCAGCGGACCGGGCCTTAACACTGAAGCTTTCTTT. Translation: CASSGPGLNTEAFF.

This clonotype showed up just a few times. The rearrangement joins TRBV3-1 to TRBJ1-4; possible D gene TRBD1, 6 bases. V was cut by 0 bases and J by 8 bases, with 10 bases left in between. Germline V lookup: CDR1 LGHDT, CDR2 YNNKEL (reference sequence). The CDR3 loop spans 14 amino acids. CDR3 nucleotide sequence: TGTGCCAGCAGCCAAGAGGGGGCTGGAGAAAAACTGTTTTTT. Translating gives CASSQEGAGEKLFF.

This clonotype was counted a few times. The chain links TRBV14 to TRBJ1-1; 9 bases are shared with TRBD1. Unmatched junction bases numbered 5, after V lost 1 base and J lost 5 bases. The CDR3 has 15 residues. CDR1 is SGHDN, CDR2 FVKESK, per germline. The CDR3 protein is CASSQVTGGGTEAFF. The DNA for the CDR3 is TGTGCCAGCAGCCAAGTGACAGGGGGGGGAACTGAAGCTTTCTTT.

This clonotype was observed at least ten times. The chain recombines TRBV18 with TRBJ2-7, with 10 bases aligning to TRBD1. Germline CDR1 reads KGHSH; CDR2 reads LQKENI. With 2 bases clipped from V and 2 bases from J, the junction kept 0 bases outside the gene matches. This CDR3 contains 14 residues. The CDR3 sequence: CASSPGTGAYEQYF. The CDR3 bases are TGTGCCAGCTCACCAGGGACAGGGGCCTACGAGCAGTACTTC.

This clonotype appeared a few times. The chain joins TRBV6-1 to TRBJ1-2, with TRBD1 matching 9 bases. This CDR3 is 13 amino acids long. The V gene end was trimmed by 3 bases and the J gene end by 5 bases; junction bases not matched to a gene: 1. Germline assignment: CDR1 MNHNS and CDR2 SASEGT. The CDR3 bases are TGTGCCAGCAGTGAGGGACAGGGTTATGGCTACACCTTC. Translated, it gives CASSEGQGYGYTF.

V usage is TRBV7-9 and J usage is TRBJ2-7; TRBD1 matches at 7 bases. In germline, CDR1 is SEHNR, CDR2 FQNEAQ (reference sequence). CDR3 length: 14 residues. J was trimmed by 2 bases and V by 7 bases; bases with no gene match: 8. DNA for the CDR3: TGTGCCAGCACCCAAACAGGGGTGGCCTACGAGCAGTACTTC. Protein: CASTQTGVAYEQYF.

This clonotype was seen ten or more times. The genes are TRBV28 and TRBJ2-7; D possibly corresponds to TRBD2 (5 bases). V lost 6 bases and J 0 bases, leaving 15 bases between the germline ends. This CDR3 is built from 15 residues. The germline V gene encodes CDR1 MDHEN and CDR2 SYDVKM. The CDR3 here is CASRPPDSSSYEQYF. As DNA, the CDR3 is TGTGCCAGCAGGCCACCGGACTCCTCCTCCTACGAGCAGTACTTC.

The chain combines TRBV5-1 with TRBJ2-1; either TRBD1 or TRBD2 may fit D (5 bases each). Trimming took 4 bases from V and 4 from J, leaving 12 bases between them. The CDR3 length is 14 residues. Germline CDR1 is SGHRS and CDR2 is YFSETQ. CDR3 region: CASSGWDLYNEQFF. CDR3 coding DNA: TGCGCCAGCAGCGGGTGGGACCTTTACAATGAGCAGTTCTTC.

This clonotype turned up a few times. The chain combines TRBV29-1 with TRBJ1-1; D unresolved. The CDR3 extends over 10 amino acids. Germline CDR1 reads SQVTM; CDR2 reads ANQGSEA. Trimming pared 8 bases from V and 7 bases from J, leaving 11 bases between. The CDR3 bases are TGCAGCTCGGGAGCTGGTGAAGCTTTCTTT. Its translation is CSSGAGEAFF.

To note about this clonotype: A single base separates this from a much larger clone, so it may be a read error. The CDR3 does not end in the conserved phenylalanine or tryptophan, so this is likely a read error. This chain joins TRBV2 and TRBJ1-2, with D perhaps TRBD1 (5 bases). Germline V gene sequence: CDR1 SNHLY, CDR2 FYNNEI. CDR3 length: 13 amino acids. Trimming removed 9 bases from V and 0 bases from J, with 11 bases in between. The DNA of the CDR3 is TGTGCCAGGAACGGGGCGCCTAACTATGGCTACACCCTC. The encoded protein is CARNGAPNYGYTL.

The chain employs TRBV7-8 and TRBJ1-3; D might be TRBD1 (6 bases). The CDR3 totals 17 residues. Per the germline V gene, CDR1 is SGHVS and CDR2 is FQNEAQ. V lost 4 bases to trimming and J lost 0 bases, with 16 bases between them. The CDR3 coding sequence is TGTGCCAGCAGCTCGACTGGGGGGGCGTTCTCTGGAAACACCATATATTTT. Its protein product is CASSSTGGAFSGNTIYF.

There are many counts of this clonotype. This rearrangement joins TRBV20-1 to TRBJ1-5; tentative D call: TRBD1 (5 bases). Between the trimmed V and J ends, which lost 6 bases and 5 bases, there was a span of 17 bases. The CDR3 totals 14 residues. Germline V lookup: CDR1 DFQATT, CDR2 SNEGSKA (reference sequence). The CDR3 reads CSAGGGAGYQPQHF. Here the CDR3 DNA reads TGCAGTGCGGGTGGAGGGGCCGGGTATCAGCCCCAGCATTTT.

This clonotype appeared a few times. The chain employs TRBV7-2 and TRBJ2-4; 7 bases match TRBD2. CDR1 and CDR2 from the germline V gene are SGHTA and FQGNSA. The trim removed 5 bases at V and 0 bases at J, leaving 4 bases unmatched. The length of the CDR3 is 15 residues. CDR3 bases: TGTGCCAGCAGCAGCGGGATCCTAGCCAAAAACATTCAGTACTTC. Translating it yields CASSSGILAKNIQYF. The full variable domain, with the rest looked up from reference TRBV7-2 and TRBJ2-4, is GAGVSQSPSNKVTEKGKDVELRCDPISGHTALYWYRQSLGQGLEFLIYFQGNSAPDKSGLPSDRFSAERTGGSVSTLTIQRTQQEDSAVYLCASSSGILAKNIQYFGAGTRLSVL.

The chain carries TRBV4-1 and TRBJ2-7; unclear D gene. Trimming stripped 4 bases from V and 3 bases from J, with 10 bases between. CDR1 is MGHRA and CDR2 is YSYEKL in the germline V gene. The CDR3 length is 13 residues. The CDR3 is CASSRKQDYEQYF. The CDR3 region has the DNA TGCGCCAGCAGCCGGAAACAAGACTACGAGCAGTACTTC.

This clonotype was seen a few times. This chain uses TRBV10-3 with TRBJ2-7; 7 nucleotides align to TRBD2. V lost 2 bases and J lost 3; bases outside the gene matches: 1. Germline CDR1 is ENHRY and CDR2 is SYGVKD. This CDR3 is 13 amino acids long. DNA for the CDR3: TGTGCCATCAGTGAGGGACTAGTCTACGAGCAGTACTTC. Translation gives CAISEGLVYEQYF.

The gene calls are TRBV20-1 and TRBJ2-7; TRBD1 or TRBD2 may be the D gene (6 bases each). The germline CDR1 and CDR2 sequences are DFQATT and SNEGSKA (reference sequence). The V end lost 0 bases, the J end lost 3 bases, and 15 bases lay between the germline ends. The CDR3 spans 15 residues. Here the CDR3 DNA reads TGCAGTGCTAGAGATCCCCGGGGGCCCGGCTACGAGCAGTACTTC. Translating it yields CSARDPRGPGYEQYF.

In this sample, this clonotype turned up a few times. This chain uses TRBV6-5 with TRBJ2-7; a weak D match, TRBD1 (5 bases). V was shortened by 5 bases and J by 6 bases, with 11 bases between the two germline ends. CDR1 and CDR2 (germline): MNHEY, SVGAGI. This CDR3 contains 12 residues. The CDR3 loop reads CASSLRGAEQYF. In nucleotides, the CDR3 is TGTGCCAGCAGTCTTAGGGGTGCCGAGCAGTACTTC.

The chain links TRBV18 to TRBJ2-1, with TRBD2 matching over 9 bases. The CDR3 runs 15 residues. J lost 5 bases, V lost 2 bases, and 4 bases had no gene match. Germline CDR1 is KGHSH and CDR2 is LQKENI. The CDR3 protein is CASSPKTSGHNEQFF. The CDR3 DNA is TGTGCCAGCTCACCAAAGACTAGCGGCCACAATGAGCAGTTCTTC. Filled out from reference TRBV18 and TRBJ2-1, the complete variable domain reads NAGVMQNPRHLVRRRGQEARLRCSPMKGHSHVYWYRQLPEEGLKFMVYLQKENIIDESGMPKERFSAEFPKEGPSILRIQQVVRGDSAAYFCASSPKTSGHNEQFFGPGTRLTVL.

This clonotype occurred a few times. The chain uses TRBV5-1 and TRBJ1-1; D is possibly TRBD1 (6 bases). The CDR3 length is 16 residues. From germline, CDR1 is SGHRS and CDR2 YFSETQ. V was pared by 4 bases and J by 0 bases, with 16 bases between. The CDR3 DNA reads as TGCGCCAGCAGCCAGGGGACGGCTATGTTGAACACTGAAGCTTTCTTT. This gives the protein CASSQGTAMLNTEAFF.

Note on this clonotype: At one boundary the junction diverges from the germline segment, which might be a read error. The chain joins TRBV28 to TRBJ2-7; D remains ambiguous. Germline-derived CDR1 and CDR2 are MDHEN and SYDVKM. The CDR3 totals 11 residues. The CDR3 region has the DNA TGTGCCAGCAGCAACAACTACGAGCAGTGCTTC. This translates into CASSNNYEQCF.

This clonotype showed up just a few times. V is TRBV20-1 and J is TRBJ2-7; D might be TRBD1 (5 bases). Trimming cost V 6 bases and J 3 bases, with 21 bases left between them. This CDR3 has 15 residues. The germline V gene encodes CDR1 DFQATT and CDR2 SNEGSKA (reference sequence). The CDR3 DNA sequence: TGCAGTGCCGCCAAGGGGTTTGCCAATATCTACGAGCAGTACTTC. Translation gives CSAAKGFANIYEQYF.

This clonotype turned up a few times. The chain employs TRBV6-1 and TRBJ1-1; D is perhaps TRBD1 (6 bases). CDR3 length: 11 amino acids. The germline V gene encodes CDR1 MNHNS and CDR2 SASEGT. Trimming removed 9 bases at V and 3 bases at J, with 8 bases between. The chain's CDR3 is CASQGYTEAFF. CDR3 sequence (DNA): TGTGCCAGTCAGGGGTACACTGAAGCTTTCTTT.

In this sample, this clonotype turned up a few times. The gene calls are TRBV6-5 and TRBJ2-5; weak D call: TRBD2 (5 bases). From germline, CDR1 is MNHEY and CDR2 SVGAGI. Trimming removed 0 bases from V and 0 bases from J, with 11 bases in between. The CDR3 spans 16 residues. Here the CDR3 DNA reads TGTGCCAGCAGTTACTCGAGGGTCTGGGACCAAGAGACCCAGTACTTC. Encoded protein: CASSYSRVWDQETQYF.